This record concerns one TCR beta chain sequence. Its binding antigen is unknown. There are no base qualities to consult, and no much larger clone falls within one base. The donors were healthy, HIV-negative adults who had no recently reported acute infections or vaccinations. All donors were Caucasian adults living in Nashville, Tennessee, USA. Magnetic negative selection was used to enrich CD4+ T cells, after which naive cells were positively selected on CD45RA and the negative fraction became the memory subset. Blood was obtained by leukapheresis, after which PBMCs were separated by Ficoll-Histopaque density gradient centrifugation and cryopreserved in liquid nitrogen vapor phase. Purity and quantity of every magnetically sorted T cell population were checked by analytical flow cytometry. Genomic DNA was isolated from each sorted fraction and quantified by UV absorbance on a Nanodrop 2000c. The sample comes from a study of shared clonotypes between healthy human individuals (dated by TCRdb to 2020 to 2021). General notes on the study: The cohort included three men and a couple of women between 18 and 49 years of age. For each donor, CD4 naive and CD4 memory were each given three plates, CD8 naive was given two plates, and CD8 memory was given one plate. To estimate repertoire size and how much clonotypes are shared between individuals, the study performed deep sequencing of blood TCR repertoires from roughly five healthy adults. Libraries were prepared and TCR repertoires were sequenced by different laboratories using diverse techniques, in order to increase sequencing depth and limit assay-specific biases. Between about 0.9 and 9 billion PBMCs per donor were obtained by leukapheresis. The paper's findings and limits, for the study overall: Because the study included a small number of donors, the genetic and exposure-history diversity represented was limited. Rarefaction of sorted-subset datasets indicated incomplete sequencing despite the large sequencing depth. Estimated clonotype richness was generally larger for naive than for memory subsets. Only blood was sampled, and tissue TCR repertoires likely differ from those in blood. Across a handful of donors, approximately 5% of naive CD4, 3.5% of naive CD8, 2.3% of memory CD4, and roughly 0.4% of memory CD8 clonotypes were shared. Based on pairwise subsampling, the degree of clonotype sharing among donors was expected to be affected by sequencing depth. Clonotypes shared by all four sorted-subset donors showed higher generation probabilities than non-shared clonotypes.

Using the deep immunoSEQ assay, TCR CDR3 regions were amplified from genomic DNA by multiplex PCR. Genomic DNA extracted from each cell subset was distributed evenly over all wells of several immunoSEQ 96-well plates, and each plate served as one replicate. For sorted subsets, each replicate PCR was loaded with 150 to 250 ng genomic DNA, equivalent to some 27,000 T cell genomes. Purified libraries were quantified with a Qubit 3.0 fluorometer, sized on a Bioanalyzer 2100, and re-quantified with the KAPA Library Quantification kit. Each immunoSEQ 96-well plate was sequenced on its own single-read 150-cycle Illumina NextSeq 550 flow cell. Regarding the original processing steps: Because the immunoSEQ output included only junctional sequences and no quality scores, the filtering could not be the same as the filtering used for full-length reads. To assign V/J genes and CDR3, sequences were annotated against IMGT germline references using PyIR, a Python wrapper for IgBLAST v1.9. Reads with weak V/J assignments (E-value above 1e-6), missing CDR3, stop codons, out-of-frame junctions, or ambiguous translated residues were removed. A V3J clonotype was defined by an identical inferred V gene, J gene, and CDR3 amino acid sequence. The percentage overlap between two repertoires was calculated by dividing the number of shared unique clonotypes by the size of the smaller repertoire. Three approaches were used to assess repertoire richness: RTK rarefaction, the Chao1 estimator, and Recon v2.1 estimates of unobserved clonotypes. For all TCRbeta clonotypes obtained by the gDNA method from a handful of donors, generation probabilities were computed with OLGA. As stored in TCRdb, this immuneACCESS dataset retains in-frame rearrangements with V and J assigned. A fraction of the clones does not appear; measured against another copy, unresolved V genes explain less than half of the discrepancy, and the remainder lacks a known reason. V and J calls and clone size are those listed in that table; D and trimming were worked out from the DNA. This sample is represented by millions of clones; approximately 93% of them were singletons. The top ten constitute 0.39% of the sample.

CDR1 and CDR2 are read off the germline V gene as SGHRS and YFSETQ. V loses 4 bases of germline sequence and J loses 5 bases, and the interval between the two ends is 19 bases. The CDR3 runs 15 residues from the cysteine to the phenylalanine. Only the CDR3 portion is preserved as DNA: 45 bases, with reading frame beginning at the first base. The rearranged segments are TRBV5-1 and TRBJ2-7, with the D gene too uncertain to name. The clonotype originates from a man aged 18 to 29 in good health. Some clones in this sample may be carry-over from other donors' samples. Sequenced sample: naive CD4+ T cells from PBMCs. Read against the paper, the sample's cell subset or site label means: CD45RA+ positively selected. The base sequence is TGCGCCAGCAGCCTATATAATAACCGAGGAGACGAGCAGTACTTC. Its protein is CASSLYNNRGDEQYF.